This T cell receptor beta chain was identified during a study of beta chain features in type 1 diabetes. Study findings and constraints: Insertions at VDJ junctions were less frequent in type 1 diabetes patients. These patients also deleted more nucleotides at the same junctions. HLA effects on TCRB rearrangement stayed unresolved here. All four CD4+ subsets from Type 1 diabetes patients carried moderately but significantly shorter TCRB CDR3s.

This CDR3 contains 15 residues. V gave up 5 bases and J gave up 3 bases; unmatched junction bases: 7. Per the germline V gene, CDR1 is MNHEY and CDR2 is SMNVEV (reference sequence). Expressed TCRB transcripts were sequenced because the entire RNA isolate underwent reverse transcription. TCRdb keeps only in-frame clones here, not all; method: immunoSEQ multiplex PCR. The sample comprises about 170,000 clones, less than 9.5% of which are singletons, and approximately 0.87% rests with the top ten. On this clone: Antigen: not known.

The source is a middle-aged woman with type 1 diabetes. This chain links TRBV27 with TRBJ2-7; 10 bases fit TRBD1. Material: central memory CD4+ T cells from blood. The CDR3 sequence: CASSAGTGVDYEQYF. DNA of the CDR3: TGTGCCAGCAGTGCCGGGACAGGGGTTGACTACGAGCAGTACTTC.